Below are 22 T cell receptor beta chains sequenced from a single sample in a study of blood T cells in healthy people across ages. A second roughly 6 to 12 cycle PCR used barcoded and J-beta primers. TCRdb analysed the 5' RACE reads with MiXCR anew, one entry per CDR3 protein. The repertoire includes some 1,800,000 distinct CDR3 sequences, 30% to 40% of them detected once, and 20% to 25% sits in the top ten. The sequencing input was blood. The receptor source for this set is a human donor in good health.

Of note for this clonotype: The junction departs from the called germline gene at one end, perhaps through a read error. The chain recombines TRBV7-8 with TRBJ1-1; D call uncertain. This CDR3 has 15 residues. Germline V gene lookup returns CDR1 SGHVS and CDR2 FQNEAQ. The CDR3 reads CTSSLGRGDGTEAFF. The CDR3 DNA is TGTACCAGCAGCTTAGGACGCGGGGATGGTACTGAAGCTTTCTTT.

The V gene is TRBV7-8, the J gene TRBJ2-5; 7 positions agree with TRBD2. CDR3 size: 14 residues. The V and J ends lost 5 bases and 7 bases, in that order; junction bases with no gene match: 10. CDR1 is SGHVS and CDR2 is FQNEAQ in the germline V gene. CDR3: CASSLREGLMTQYF. The CDR3 bases are TGTGCCAGCAGCCTAAGGGAGGGGTTGATGACCCAGTACTTC.

This clonotype was counted at least ten times. The chain recombines TRBV7-2 with TRBJ2-7; D could derive from TRBD1 or TRBD2 (5 bases each). The length of the CDR3 is 14 residues. V lost 1 base to trimming and J lost 4 bases, with 11 bases between them. Germline V gene lookup returns CDR1 SGHTA and CDR2 FQGNSA. The CDR3: CASSLGGTAYEQYF. The CDR3 region has the DNA TGTGCCAGCAGCTTAGGTGGGACGGCTTACGAGCAGTACTTC.

This clonotype was detected a few times. This chain links TRBV20-1 with TRBJ2-1, with D perhaps TRBD2 (6 bases). V was pared by 0 bases and J by 2 bases, with 14 bases between. From germline, CDR1 is DFQATT and CDR2 SNEGSKA (reference sequence). The CDR3 covers 16 residues. DNA for the CDR3: TGCAGTGCTAGAGATCTGCGGGGTGGAACCTACAATGAGCAGTTCTTC. Translating it yields CSARDLRGGTYNEQFF.

This clonotype was counted between two and nine times. The genes are TRBV20-1 and TRBJ1-1; D remains unclear. CDR3 length: 12 amino acids. Germline V gene lookup returns CDR1 DFQATT and CDR2 SNEGSKA (reference sequence). Trimming shortened V by 3 bases and J by 12 bases, and 17 bases separated the two germline ends. The CDR3 region is CSASAVKAETFF. In DNA form, the CDR3 reads TGCAGTGCTAGCGCAGTCAAGGCGGAAACTTTCTTT.

The chain couples TRBV7-2 to TRBJ2-2; D remains ambiguous. Trimming took off 1 base at V and 3 bases at J, with 9 bases between the two ends. This CDR3 is built from 15 residues. Looked up from germline, CDR1 is SGHTA and CDR2 is FQGNSA. The CDR3 DNA reads as TGTGCCAGCAGCTTAGTACTCGGAGACACCGGGGAGCTGTTTTTT. This sequence encodes CASSLVLGDTGELFF. Supplemented by reference TRBV7-2 and TRBJ2-2, the full variable domain reads GAGVSQSPSNKVTEKGKDVELRCDPISGHTALYWYRQSLGQGLEFLIYFQGNSAPDKSGLPSDRFSAERTGGSVSTLTIQRTQQEDSAVYLCASSLVLGDTGELFFGEGSRLTVL.

This chain uses TRBV11-2 with TRBJ1-1; no definite D call. The V gene lost 0 bases and the J gene lost 11 bases, with 10 bases spanning the gap. Germline loops: CDR1 SGHAT, CDR2 FQNNGV. The CDR3 length is 12 residues. CDR3 bases: TGTGCCAGCAGCTTAGATCAAACGTGGGCTTTCTTT. Translating gives CASSLDQTWAFF. Full variable domain (rest looked up from reference TRBV11-2 and TRBJ1-1): EAGVAQSPRYKIIEKRQSVAFWCNPISGHATLYWYQQILGQGPKLLIQFQNNGVVDDSQLPKDRFSAERLKGVDSTLKIQPAKLEDSAVYLCASSLDQTWAFFGQGTRLTVV.

The J gene is TRBJ1-5, the V gene TRBV27, with D possibly TRBD1 on 6 matching bases. CDR1 and CDR2 (germline): MNHEY, SMNVEV (reference sequence). This CDR3 comprises 17 residues. The V end lost 4 bases, the J end lost 5 bases, and 21 bases lay between the germline ends. CDR3 in amino acids: CASSSYFIGGSYQPQHF. For the CDR3, the DNA is TGTGCCAGCAGTTCCTACTTCATTGGGGGCTCGTATCAGCCCCAGCATTTT.

This sequence joins TRBV10-3 and TRBJ2-5, with D perhaps TRBD1 (6 bases). With 10 bases removed from V and 2 bases from J, the gap between germline ends came to 14 bases. This CDR3 region has 13 residues. Germline CDR1 reads ENHRY; CDR2 reads SYGVKD. CDR3 DNA: TGTGCCACTGAAGGGGGTAGGCAAGAGACCCAGTACTTC. Encoded protein: CATEGGRQETQYF.

The V and J genes are TRBV27 and TRBJ2-4, with D unclear. The CDR3 loop spans 12 amino acids. With 5 bases removed from V and 11 bases from J, the gap between germline ends came to 13 bases. Germline CDR1 MNHEY, CDR2 SMNVEV (reference sequence). The DNA for the CDR3 is TGTGCCAGCAGTGCAGGAACGGTTTTTCAGTACTTC. Its translation: CASSAGTVFQYF.

This clonotype was observed a handful of times. The chain links TRBV29-1 to TRBJ1-2; 7 bases map to TRBD1. CDR1 and CDR2 (germline): SQVTM, ANQGSEA. The CDR3 has 16 amino acids. V lost 3 bases, J lost 6 bases, and 16 bases stayed unmatched. The CDR3: CSVDGGRGNAGDGYTF. Written as DNA, the CDR3 is TGCAGCGTTGATGGTGGCAGGGGGAACGCCGGCGATGGCTACACCTTC.

About this clonotype: Sequence at one end of the junction differs from germline and may be a read error. Written as DNA, the CDR3 is TGCAATGCTCGTACAGGGGGCTATGGCTACACCTTC. It codes for CNARTGGYGYTF. V is TRBV20-1 and J is TRBJ1-2, with 8 bases aligning to TRBD1. Germline V gene sequence: CDR1 DFQATT, CDR2 SNEGSKA (reference sequence). This CDR3 contains 12 residues.

The sample holds a few counts of this clonotype. The CDR3 nucleotides are TGCAGTGCTAGAGATCCCAGGTCCAGCTCCTACGAGCAGTACTTC. This sequence encodes CSARDPRSSSYEQYF. This sequence joins TRBV20-1 and TRBJ2-7, with D unresolved. Per the germline V gene, CDR1 is DFQATT and CDR2 is SNEGSKA (reference sequence). The CDR3 extends over 15 amino acids. Trimming cost V 0 bases and J 0 bases, with 12 bases left between them.

This clonotype was recorded once. This CDR3 reads CSVAGQGACYEQYF. CDR3 DNA sequence: TGCAGCGTTGCCGGACAGGGGGCCTGCTACGAGCAGTACTTC. This chain joins TRBV29-1 and TRBJ2-7, with 11 nucleotides matching TRBD1. Per the germline V gene, CDR1 is SQVTM and CDR2 is ANQGSEA. J gave up 3 bases and V 4 bases, and 5 bases lay outside the gene matches. CDR3 length: 14 residues.

The rearrangement links TRBV20-1 to TRBJ2-3; unclear D gene. Germline CDR1 DFQATT, CDR2 SNEGSKA (reference sequence). The V and J ends lost 3 bases and 4 bases respectively, with 5 bases between them. There are 11 residues in the CDR3. CDR3 coding DNA: TGCAGTGCTAGTATGTCAGATACGCAGTATTTT. Protein: CSASMSDTQYF.

The genes are TRBV24-1 and TRBJ2-5; 9 bases map to TRBD1. The junction had 6 bases not matched to a gene; V was cut back by 9 bases and J by 2 bases. The germline V gene has CDR1 KGHDR and CDR2 SFDVKD. This CDR3 is built from 14 residues. CDR3 protein: CATGTGLTQETQYF. The CDR3 bases are TGTGCCACCGGGACAGGGTTGACTCAAGAGACCCAGTACTTC.

This clonotype was counted between two and nine times. The chain carries TRBV20-1 and TRBJ2-7; D gene ambiguous. This CDR3 region has 14 residues. V was pared by 0 bases and J by 0 bases, with 9 bases between. CDR1 DFQATT and CDR2 SNEGSKA come from the germline V gene (reference sequence). CDR3 amino acids: CSARDELSSYEQYF. The DNA of the CDR3 is TGCAGTGCTAGAGATGAACTCAGCTCCTACGAGCAGTACTTC.

This clonotype showed up just a few times. The chain couples TRBV20-1 to TRBJ1-1, with D maybe TRBD1 (6 bases). The V end was cut by 0 bases, the J end by 0 bases, with 32 bases between. The length of the CDR3 is 22 residues. CDR1 is DFQATT and CDR2 is SNEGSKA in the germline V gene (reference sequence). The CDR3 DNA reads TGCAGTGCTAGAGATCATGCTGGTGCGGCAGGGGCGGATCGGCCAATGAACACTGAAGCTTTCTTT. Translating gives CSARDHAGAAGADRPMNTEAFF.

This chain joins TRBV9 and TRBJ2-4; D possibly corresponds to TRBD1 (6 bases). The J call may be in error: the DNA end matches TRBJ2-7 better. CDR3 length: 15 amino acids. CDR1 and CDR2 from the germline V gene are SGDLS and YYNGEE. This chain's CDR3 is CASSVVPGQPYEQYF. The CDR3 DNA reads as TGTGCCAGCAGCGTAGTCCCAGGACAGCCCTACGAGCAGTACTTC.

This clonotype was observed once. The chain employs TRBV5-1 and TRBJ2-7, with D hard to call. Germline CDR1 is SGHRS and CDR2 is YFSETQ. This CDR3 has 14 residues. Trimming shortened V by 4 bases and J by 2 bases, and 13 bases separated the two germline ends. The CDR3: CASSHSAQTYEQYF. CDR3 DNA sequence: TGCGCCAGCAGCCACTCAGCGCAGACCTACGAGCAGTACTTC.

This clonotype was seen a handful of times. This chain joins TRBV2 and TRBJ2-3, with TRBD2 matching 11 bases. The CDR3 consists of 18 residues. Germline V gene sequence: CDR1 SNHLY, CDR2 FYNNEI. The V segment lost 5 bases and the J segment 0 bases; nucleotides outside the gene matches: 10. The CDR3 DNA is TGTGCCAGCAGTTTCGGGACTAGCGGCCGCTATAGCACAGATACGCAGTATTTT. This translates into CASSFGTSGRYSTDTQYF.

This clonotype was recorded a few times. The chain carries TRBV5-1 and TRBJ1-4; D is ambiguous. The CDR3 totals 15 residues. Germline V gene sequence: CDR1 SGHRS, CDR2 YFSETQ. Trimming took 4 bases from V and 0 from J, leaving 10 bases between them. The CDR3 here is CASSPDEATNEKLFF. The CDR3 bases are TGCGCCAGCAGCCCAGACGAAGCAACTAATGAAAAACTGTTTTTT. The entire variable domain, with the rest obtained from reference TRBV5-1 and TRBJ1-4, is as follows: KAGVTQTPRYLIKTRGQQVTLSCSPISGHRSVSWYQQTPGQGLQFLFEYFSETQRNKGNFPGRFSGRQFSNSRSEMNVSTLELGDSALYLCASSPDEATNEKLFFGSGTQLSVL.